The 10 T cell receptor beta chains below all came from one sample that was sequenced in a study of control samples from healthy donors and cancer patients. Some clones are missing from TCRdb's copy, which holds only in-frame ones; the method was immunoSEQ multiplex PCR. The data contain approximately 150,000 clones, around 88% of them singletons. Sequenced input: blood. The receptors stem from a man between 18 and 35 years old in good health.

The chain joins TRBV9 to TRBJ2-3; D may correspond to TRBD1 or TRBD2 (5 bases each). Germline assignment: CDR1 SGDLS and CDR2 YYNGEE. Deletions cut 3 bases from V and 0 bases from J, with 14 bases between. CDR3 length equals 16 residues. Written as DNA, the CDR3 is TGTGCCAGCAGCGATGCCGGGACGTCGAGCACAGATACGCAGTATTTT. Translating it yields CASSDAGTSSTDTQYF.

Only a few counts were recorded for this clone. The chain has TRBV6-1 and TRBJ2-1; possibly TRBD1 or TRBD2 for D (5 bases each). Germline-derived CDR1 and CDR2 are MNHNS and SASEGT. V was pared by 3 bases and J by 4 bases, with 13 bases between. The CDR3 totals 15 residues. CDR3 sequence reads: CASSDFLREYNEQFF. The CDR3 DNA reads as TGTGCCAGCAGTGATTTTCTCAGGGAGTACAATGAGCAGTTCTTC.

The chain carries TRBV5-8 and TRBJ1-4, with D unclear. Deletions cut 0 bases from V and 3 bases from J, with 12 bases between. Per the germline V gene, CDR1 is SGHTS and CDR2 is YDEGEE. The CDR3 has 16 amino acids. The DNA of the CDR3 is TGTGCCAGCAGCTTGGGGCAGCGAACCGCTAATGAAAAACTGTTTTTT. Residues: CASSLGQRTANEKLFF.

Here the CDR3 DNA reads TGTGCCAGCAGCTTAACTAGCCTCCCCACAGATACGCAGTATTTT. Translating it yields CASSLTSLPTDTQYF. This rearrangement joins TRBV7-8 to TRBJ2-3, with D possibly matching TRBD2 (6 bases). Between the trimmed V and J ends, which lost 2 bases and 2 bases, there was a span of 11 bases. Germline V gives CDR1 SGHVS, CDR2 FQNEAQ. This CDR3 has 15 amino acids.

CDR3 residues: CAWTLDGGAHVVYGYTF. The CDR3 nucleotides read TGTGCCTGGACTCTAGATGGAGGGGCTCATGTCGTCTATGGCTACACCTTC. This chain uses TRBV30 with TRBJ1-2, with a weak D call TRBD1 (5 bases). This CDR3 contains 17 residues. The V end lost 4 bases, the J end lost 4 bases, and 25 bases lay between the germline ends. CDR1 and CDR2 (germline): GTSNPN, SVGIG (reference sequence). Full variable domain (missing parts from reference TRBV30 and TRBJ1-2): SQTIHQWPATLVQPVGSPLSLECTVEGTSNPNLYWYRQAAGRGLQLLFYSVGIGQISSEVPQNLSASRPQDRQFILSSKKLLLSDSGFYLCAWTLDGGAHVVYGYTFGSGTRLTVV.

The chain couples TRBV4-1 to TRBJ1-2, with D possibly matching TRBD1 (5 bases). The CDR3 runs 15 residues. CDR1 and CDR2 (germline): MGHRA, YSYEKL. With 0 bases removed from V and 4 bases from J, the gap between germline ends came to 12 bases. The CDR3 region has the DNA TGCGCCAGCAGCCAAGAAGCGGGGACGACCTATGGCTACACCTTC. Protein sequence: CASSQEAGTTYGYTF.

The chain carries TRBV7-3 and TRBJ2-5, with 9 bases fitting TRBD2. The length of the CDR3 is 15 residues. Germline V gives CDR1 SGHTA, CDR2 FQGTGA. Trimming at V came to 2 bases and at J to 5 bases, leaving 6 bases not matched to a gene. In DNA, the CDR3 is TGTGCCAGCAGCTTAGGCGGGGGGGCCAGGGAGACCCAGTACTTC. Residues: CASSLGGGARETQYF.

The chain recombines TRBV28 with TRBJ1-5, with D unresolved. CDR1 is MDHEN, CDR2 SYDVKM, per germline. Trimming stripped 6 bases from V and 6 bases from J, with 15 bases between. This CDR3 has 14 amino acids. The CDR3 nucleotides read TGTGCCAGCAGCCCCCCGGCAGGACCTCAGCCCCAGCATTTT. It yields the protein CASSPPAGPQPQHF.

This rearrangement joins TRBV7-3 to TRBJ2-3; D remains unclear. This CDR3 has 14 amino acids. Between the trimmed V and J ends, which lost 2 bases and 3 bases, there was a span of 9 bases. Germline V gene lookup returns CDR1 SGHTA and CDR2 FQGTGA. Here the CDR3 reads CASSLGPATDTQYF. The CDR3 DNA reads TGTGCCAGCAGCTTAGGGCCCGCAACAGATACGCAGTATTTT.

The V call is TRBV25-1, the J call TRBJ2-2, with unresolved D. CDR3 length equals 14 residues. Germline V lookup: CDR1 MGHDK, CDR2 SYGVNS. V shed 2 bases and J shed 8 bases, with 12 bases lying between them. CDR3 amino acids: CASSETSSRGELFF. The CDR3 DNA is TGTGCCAGCAGTGAAACATCCTCGAGGGGGGAGCTGTTTTTT.